What follows is one TCR beta chain and its context. Its matching antigen is unknown. The use of a sample-barcoded 5' primer and a J-beta primer mix characterized a second PCR of about 6 to 11 cycles. From each sample, at least 3 million paired-end reads containing CDR3 were obtained. TCRdb called the 5' RACE reads again in MiXCR, with one record for every CDR3 protein. The sample includes 890,000 or so distinct CDR3 sequences, 55% to 65% of them seen just once. Every donor provided roughly 9.1 milliliters of peripheral blood. Between the trimmed V and J ends, which lost 4 bases and 2 bases, there was a span of 10 bases. This CDR3 contains 13 residues. Germline CDR1 SGHDT, CDR2 YYEEEE. These data originate in a study of blood T cells in healthy people across ages. Across the study: About one barcoded beta molecule per two T cells was captured by template switching. Study-level points and caveats: Changes in expanded clonotypes were possibly confounded, as the CMV status of donors was unknown.

The material sequenced was blood. The chain uses TRBV5-6 and TRBJ2-7, with unresolved D. This clonotype originated in a man aged 30-40 years in good health. The CDR3 sequence: CASSPSPPYEQYF. CDR3 in DNA: TGTGCCAGCAGCCCCAGCCCTCCCTACGAGCAGTACTTC. The whole variable domain, filled in from reference TRBV5-6 and TRBJ2-7, reads DAGVTQSPTHLIKTRGQQVTLRCSPKSGHDTVSWYQQALGQGPQFIFQYYEEEERQRGNFPDRFSGHQFPNYSSELNVNALLLGDSALYLCASSPSPPYEQYFGPGTRLTVT.